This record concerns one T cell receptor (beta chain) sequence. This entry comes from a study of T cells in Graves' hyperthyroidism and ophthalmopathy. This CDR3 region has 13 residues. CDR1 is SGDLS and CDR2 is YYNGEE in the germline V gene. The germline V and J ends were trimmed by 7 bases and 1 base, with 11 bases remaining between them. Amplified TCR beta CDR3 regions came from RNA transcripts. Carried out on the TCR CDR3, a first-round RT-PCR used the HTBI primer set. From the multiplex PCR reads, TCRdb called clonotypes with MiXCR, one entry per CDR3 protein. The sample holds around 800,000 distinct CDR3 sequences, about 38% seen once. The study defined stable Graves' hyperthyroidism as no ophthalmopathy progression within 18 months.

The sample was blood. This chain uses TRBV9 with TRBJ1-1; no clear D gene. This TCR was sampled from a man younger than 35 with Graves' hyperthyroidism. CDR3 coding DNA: TGTGCCAGCGTTAGGGTCCCGAACACTGAAGCTTTCTTT. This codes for CASVRVPNTEAFF.